This TCR beta chain derives from a study of cytomegalovirus exposure and HLA in healthy donors. Both 60 Vbeta primers and 13 Jbeta primers went into the PCR. The method was immunoSEQ multiplex PCR; TCRdb's version includes in-frame clones alone and lacks a portion of them. This sample has 200,000 or so clones, with 82% found just once. Regarding the study as a whole: As was reported, the classifier diagnosed cytomegalovirus status with high specificity and sensitivity. The authors judged a highly shared variant cluster likely a sequencing artifact. As was reported, the HLA-A and HLA-B alleles of most subjects were accurately predicted from TCR beta sequences. Researchers reported in a later analysis that a missense DCLRE1C variant was tied to TCR beta V- and J-gene trimming.

Notes on this clone: Its target is not known.

The germline gives CDR1 MNHNS, CDR2 SASEGT. The CDR3 is made up of 14 amino acids. The V and J ends lost 4 bases and 7 bases respectively, with 13 bases between them. The receptor was derived from a boy aged 2 to 9 in good health and CMV-seronegative. Sequences were obtained from PBMCs. The chain carries TRBV6-1 and TRBJ2-2; tentatively, D is TRBD2 (5 bases). The DNA of the CDR3 is TGTGCCAGCAGTGGGACTCCCCGCGGCGGGGAGCTGTTTTTT. Translated, it gives CASSGTPRGGELFF.